This entry describes one T cell receptor beta chain. The source of the sample is a study of T cell changes during pregnancy in multiple sclerosis. Clones were sequenced by immunoSEQ multiplex PCR, and TCRdb holds only the in-frame ones, with some missing. In the table there are under 50,000 clones, about 95% of which are singletons. The CDR3 is made up of 14 amino acids. In germline, CDR1 is MNHEY, CDR2 SMNVEV (reference sequence). With V trimmed by 5 bases and J by 3 bases, 7 bases remained unmatched. The sample in question was CD8+ T cells from peripheral blood mononuclear cells, obtained in the first trimester of pregnancy. The chain uses TRBV27 and TRBJ2-7; 7 bases match TRBD2. This TCR was recovered from a female donor with multiple sclerosis, enrolled in a pregnancy study. CDR3 DNA: TGTGCCAGCAGTGCAGGGAGGGTGGGCTACGAGCAGTACTTC. This gives the protein CASSAGRVGYEQYF.